This TCR beta chain is from a study of T cells in Graves' hyperthyroidism and ophthalmopathy. Amplification of TCR beta CDR3 regions was performed using RNA transcripts as template. Using the HTBI primer set, a first-round RT-PCR was run on the TCR CDR3. TCRdb used MiXCR to reprocess the multiplex PCR reads, holding one entry per CDR3 protein. The sample records around 600,000 distinct CDR3 sequences, about 14% being singletons. The sequence was obtained from a woman in her forties or fifties with Graves' ophthalmopathy. Sequencing was performed on blood.

Here the CDR3 reads CATSDFRAMKQYF. The CDR3 DNA reads as TGTGCCACCAGTGATTTTCGGGCTATGAAGCAGTACTTC. This chain links TRBV24-1 with TRBJ2-7; D is undetermined. V gave up 1 base and J gave up 8 bases, with 11 bases separating them. In germline, CDR1 is KGHDR, CDR2 SFDVKD. The CDR3 is 13 residues long.